This TCR beta chain was captured in a study of T cell responses to AZD1222 COVID-19 vaccine. Whole-study findings and limits: Reports say nearly half of spike-specific TCRs go after unmutated variant regions.

This clone was seen a single time. Antigen unknown. The CDR3 covers 15 residues. V was pared by 6 bases and J by 2 bases, with 11 bases between. CDR1 is MNHEY, CDR2 SMNVEV, per germline (reference sequence). The repertoire was sequenced with immunoSEQ multiplex PCR; TCRdb's copy has only in-frame clones and lacks some. The sample yields about 100,000 clones, 88% seen once. This receptor was taken from an adult in good health. This specimen consisted of peripheral blood, obtained on day 0 of AZD1222 vaccination. V usage is TRBV27 and J usage is TRBJ1-6; no definite D call. The CDR3 loop reads CASSFGLPYNSPLHF. Here the CDR3 DNA reads TGTGCCAGCAGCTTTGGACTTCCCTATAATTCACCCCTCCACTTT.